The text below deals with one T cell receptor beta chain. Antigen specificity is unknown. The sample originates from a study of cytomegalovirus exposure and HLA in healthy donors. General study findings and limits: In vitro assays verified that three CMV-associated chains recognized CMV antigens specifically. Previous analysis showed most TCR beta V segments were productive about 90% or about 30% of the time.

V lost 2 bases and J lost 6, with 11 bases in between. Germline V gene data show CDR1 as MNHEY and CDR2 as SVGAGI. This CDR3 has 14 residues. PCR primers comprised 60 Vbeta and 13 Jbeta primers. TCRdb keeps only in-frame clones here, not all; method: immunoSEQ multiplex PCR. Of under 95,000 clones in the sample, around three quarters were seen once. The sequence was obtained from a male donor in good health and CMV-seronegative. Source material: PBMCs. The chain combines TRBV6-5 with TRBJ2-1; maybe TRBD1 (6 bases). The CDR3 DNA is TGTGCCAGCAGTTACGTGGACAGAGGCAATGAGCAGTTCTTC. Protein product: CASSYVDRGNEQFF.